This passage covers 31 T cell receptor beta chains from one sample sequenced in a study of graft-versus-host responses after intestinal transplantation. Graft tissue was processed to release intraepithelial and lamina propria lymphocytes. Repertoires were generated with immunoSEQ multiplex PCR, while TCRdb's copy carries only in-frame clones and drops some. Found here are 9,000 to 10,000 clones, 70% to 90% of them singletons; the top ten hold 5.2%. The input for sequencing was ileum tissue, taken 700 to 850 days after intestinal transplantation. These receptors all stem from a human patient who received an intestinal transplant, so some T cells may come from the graft donor.

The genes are TRBV19 and TRBJ2-3, with a tentative D call TRBD1 (7 bases). CDR1 is LNHDA and CDR2 is SQIVND in the germline V gene (reference sequence). The V and J ends lost 3 bases and 3 bases respectively, with 19 bases between them. The CDR3 is 17 amino acids. The CDR3 nucleotides are TGTGCCAGTAGTATCCGAGACAGGGCCGCGGGGACAGATACGCAGTATTTT. Residues: CASSIRDRAAGTDTQYF.

The chain links TRBV10-3 to TRBJ2-3; no clear D. The ends were cut back, 4 bases at V and 0 bases at J, with 14 bases in the middle. CDR3 length equals 16 residues. Germline assignment: CDR1 ENHRY and CDR2 SYGVKD. The CDR3 loop is CAISVMWQSSTDTQYF. The DNA of the CDR3 is TGTGCCATCAGTGTTATGTGGCAGTCTAGCACAGATACGCAGTATTTT.

The chain carries TRBV30 and TRBJ1-2, with D possibly TRBD1 on 5 matching bases. Trimming shortened V by 5 bases and J by 2 bases, and 18 bases separated the two germline ends. This CDR3 is 15 amino acids long. Germline values: CDR1 GTSNPN, CDR2 SVGIG (reference sequence). CDR3 coding DNA: TGTGCCTGGGATGGGGGGACTTACCTAAACTATGGCTACACCTTC. Residues: CAWDGGTYLNYGYTF.

V usage is TRBV6-5 and J usage is TRBJ2-2; 11 bases align to TRBD2. CDR3 length: 13 residues. Germline CDR1 is MNHEY and CDR2 is SVGAGI. V lost 8 bases and J lost 5; bases outside the gene matches: 1. CDR3 nucleotides: TGTGCCAGCCGGACTAGCGGGACCGGGGAGCTGTTTTTT. It translates to CASRTSGTGELFF.

This sequence joins TRBV5-1 and TRBJ2-7; D unresolved. Trimming left V 0 bases short and J 7 bases short, with 11 bases between. The CDR3 spans 13 residues. The germline gives CDR1 SGHRS, CDR2 YFSETQ. The CDR3, as DNA: TGCGCCAGCAGCTTGGAACCCGCGCGAGAGCAGTACTTC. This sequence encodes CASSLEPAREQYF. Full variable domain (remainder filled in from reference TRBV5-1 and TRBJ2-7): KAGVTQTPRYLIKTRGQQVTLSCSPISGHRSVSWYQQTPGQGLQFLFEYFSETQRNKGNFPGRFSGRQFSNSRSEMNVSTLELGDSALYLCASSLEPAREQYFGPGTRLTVT.

This clone has only one observation. The rearrangement links TRBV5-1 to TRBJ2-5, with TRBD2 identical over 9 bases. Germline loops: CDR1 SGHRS, CDR2 YFSETQ. V was clipped by 5 bases and J by 4 bases; unmatched bases: 3. The length of the CDR3 is 13 residues. Written as DNA, the CDR3 is TGCGCCAGCAGTTTTAGCGGGAGAGAGACCCAGTACTTC. This sequence encodes CASSFSGRETQYF.

V is TRBV5-4 and J is TRBJ2-5; 8 nucleotides match TRBD2. CDR3 length: 12 amino acids. With V trimmed by 4 bases and J by 5 bases, 1 base remained unmatched. The germline CDR1 and CDR2 sequences are SGHNT and YYREEE (reference sequence). The DNA of the CDR3 is TGTGCCAGCAGCCGGGAGGGGGAGACCCAGTACTTC. Translating it yields CASSREGETQYF.

The chain links TRBV4-2 to TRBJ1-5, with 8 positions matching TRBD1. Germline CDR1 LGHNA, CDR2 YNFKEQ. The CDR3 has 17 amino acids. V lost 1 base and J lost 4; bases outside the gene matches: 9. The CDR3 is CASSQVGRGLVNQPQHF. The CDR3, as DNA: TGTGCCAGCAGCCAAGTTGGCAGGGGGCTGGTTAATCAGCCCCAGCATTTT.

This chain uses TRBV20-1 with TRBJ2-5; the D is unclear. CDR3 length equals 11 residues. The germline V and J ends were trimmed by 7 bases and 6 bases, with 12 bases remaining between them. The germline V gene has CDR1 DFQATT and CDR2 SNEGSKA (reference sequence). The CDR3: CSVIGKKTQYF. The CDR3 DNA follows: TGCAGTGTAATAGGGAAGAAGACCCAGTACTTC.

The V gene is TRBV2, the J gene TRBJ2-1, with D maybe TRBD1 (5 bases). Trimming removed 7 bases from V and 9 bases from J, with 16 bases in between. Looked up from germline, CDR1 is SNHLY and CDR2 is FYNNEI. This CDR3 is built from 13 residues. CDR3 protein: CASKFQGLGEQFF. The CDR3 DNA reads TGTGCCAGCAAGTTCCAGGGTCTGGGTGAGCAGTTCTTC.

This chain links TRBV10-2 with TRBJ1-5, with D possibly TRBD1 on 6 matching bases. The germline V gene has CDR1 WSHSY and CDR2 SAAADI. CDR3 size: 14 residues. V dropped 0 bases and J dropped 7 bases, with 10 bases sitting between them. CDR3 residues: CASSESRGDQPQHF. CDR3 sequence (DNA): TGCGCCAGCAGTGAGTCGAGGGGGGACCAGCCCCAGCATTTT.

The V gene is TRBV6-1, the J gene TRBJ1-6; D is perhaps TRBD1 (5 bases). The germline V gene encodes CDR1 MNHNS and CDR2 SASEGT. V lost 4 bases and J lost 0, with 13 bases in between. There are 17 residues in the CDR3. CDR3 in DNA: TGTGCCAGCAGTGGGGGGGGAGTGATCTCCTATAATTCACCCCTCCACTTT. Translating gives CASSGGGVISYNSPLHF.

V is TRBV5-1 and J is TRBJ1-1; D is possibly TRBD1 (5 bases). The V end was cut by 4 bases, the J end by 6 bases, with 19 bases between. The CDR3 runs to 15 residues. Germline CDR1 and CDR2: SGHRS and YFSETQ. The CDR3 protein is CASSKGSEVVAEAFF. CDR3 coding DNA: TGCGCCAGCAGCAAGGGGTCCGAGGTCGTCGCTGAAGCTTTCTTT.

The chain combines TRBV5-1 with TRBJ2-1, with 8 bases aligning to TRBD2. Trimming at V came to 2 bases and at J to 9 bases, leaving 16 bases not matched to a gene. This CDR3 region has 17 residues. CDR1 is SGHRS, CDR2 YFSETQ, per germline. The CDR3 here is CASSFNSGGGAVSEQFF. CDR3 DNA sequence: TGCGCCAGCAGCTTTAATTCCGGGGGGGGCGCAGTCTCTGAGCAGTTCTTC.

In its sample, this clone was seen a few times. V gene TRBV2 combines with J gene TRBJ1-6; D unclear. There are 11 residues in the CDR3. V was shortened by 0 bases and J by 10 bases, with 1 base between the two germline ends. Germline V gene lookup returns CDR1 SNHLY and CDR2 FYNNEI. CDR3 region: CASSEASPLHF. CDR3 coding DNA: TGTGCCAGCAGTGAAGCGTCACCCCTCCACTTT.

This clone was seen more than once but under ten times. The chain links TRBV5-1 to TRBJ1-6; TRBD1 matches 8 bases. The germline V gene has CDR1 SGHRS and CDR2 YFSETQ. The junction had 6 bases not matched to a gene; V was cut back by 4 bases and J by 9 bases. The length of the CDR3 is 14 residues. The CDR3 nucleotides read TGCGCCAGCAGCGACGGACAGGGTATTTCACCCCTCCACTTT. Amino acids: CASSDGQGISPLHF.

The V call is TRBV10-1, the J call TRBJ2-1, with D possibly matching TRBD1 (5 bases). The germline CDR1 and CDR2 sequences are WNHNN and SYGVQD (reference sequence). Trimming stripped 8 bases from V and 8 bases from J, with 10 bases between. The CDR3 extends over 11 amino acids. The CDR3 coding sequence is TGCGCCAGCTCCCAGGGTTATGAGCAGTTCTTC. It yields the protein CASSQGYEQFF.

The chain recombines TRBV5-5 with TRBJ1-4, with D possibly matching TRBD1 (6 bases). Germline V gene lookup returns CDR1 SGHKS and CDR2 YYEKEE (reference sequence). This CDR3 contains 13 residues. Trimming cost V 5 bases and J 8 bases, with 13 bases left between them. The CDR3 here is CASSSQGGEKLFF. CDR3 nucleotide sequence: TGTGCCAGCAGTTCACAGGGTGGGGAAAAACTGTTTTTT.

This clone was seen just once. This chain links TRBV9 with TRBJ1-3; 7 bases agree with TRBD1. Per the germline V gene, CDR1 is SGDLS and CDR2 is YYNGEE. The CDR3 covers 14 residues. V dropped 4 bases and J dropped 2; count of bases not matched to a gene: 3. The CDR3 sequence is CASSSGQAGNTIYF. Written as DNA, the CDR3 is TGTGCCAGCAGCTCCGGACAGGCTGGAAACACCATATATTTT.

The sample holds a few counts of this clone. The gene calls are TRBV27 and TRBJ2-5; D call uncertain. There are 14 residues in the CDR3. The V gene's germline CDR1 is MNHEY and CDR2 SMNVEV (reference sequence). Trimming removed 6 bases from V and 6 bases from J, with 17 bases in between. The CDR3 reads CASSASVGEKTQYF. In DNA form, the CDR3 reads TGTGCCAGCAGCGCCTCGGTAGGCGAGAAGACCCAGTACTTC.

The chain carries TRBV4-1 and TRBJ1-4; 9 bases align to TRBD1. With 5 bases clipped from V and 5 bases from J, the junction kept 3 bases outside the gene matches. The CDR3 length is 14 residues. The V gene's germline CDR1 is MGHRA and CDR2 YSYEKL. As DNA, the CDR3 is TGCGCCAGCAGCTCCGGACAGGGGAATGAAAAACTGTTTTTT. Encoded protein: CASSSGQGNEKLFF.

The rearrangement uses TRBV19 and TRBJ1-3, with D tentatively TRBD1 (6 bases). Between the trimmed V and J ends, which lost 6 bases and 1 base, there was a span of 7 bases. Germline loops: CDR1 LNHDA, CDR2 SQIVND (reference sequence). The CDR3 spans 13 residues. For the CDR3, the DNA is TGTGCCAGTAGAGGACAGTCTGGAAACACCATATATTTT. It yields the protein CASRGQSGNTIYF.

The chain links TRBV5-1 to TRBJ1-1, with D hard to call. V lost 1 base and J 4 bases, leaving 8 bases between the germline ends. Germline loops: CDR1 SGHRS, CDR2 YFSETQ. CDR3 length equals 13 residues. The CDR3 coding sequence is TGCGCCAGCAGCTTGCTGGGTTCCACTGAAGCTTTCTTT. Translated, it gives CASSLLGSTEAFF.

J is TRBJ2-7 and V is TRBV11-2; weak D call: TRBD2 (6 bases). Germline-derived CDR1 and CDR2 are SGHAT and FQNNGV. V was cut by 0 bases and J by 6 bases, with 15 bases left in between. This CDR3 comprises 15 residues. CDR3 DNA: TGTGCCAGCAGCTTAGAGTCTTGGGGACTGGGCGAGCAGTACTTC. It translates to CASSLESWGLGEQYF.

The table lists this clone with a few counts. V gene TRBV7-3 combines with J gene TRBJ2-2; 10 nucleotides match TRBD2. Germline CDR1 SGHTA, CDR2 FQGTGA. CDR3 size: 16 residues. With 5 bases clipped from V and 0 bases from J, the junction kept 3 bases outside the gene matches. CDR3 in amino acids: CASSQSGGANTGELFF. In DNA form, the CDR3 reads TGTGCCAGCAGCCAGAGCGGGGGGGCGAACACCGGGGAGCTGTTTTTT.

CDR3 DNA: TGTGCCAGCTCACGACGATCACAGGGGGAAAATGGCTACACCTTC. This translates into CASSRRSQGENGYTF. The genes are TRBV18 and TRBJ1-2; 8 positions match TRBD1. V was clipped by 4 bases and J by 6 bases; unmatched bases: 10. Germline CDR1 reads KGHSH; CDR2 reads LQKENI. This CDR3 is built from 15 residues. Full variable domain (remainder filled in from reference TRBV18 and TRBJ1-2): NAGVMQNPRHLVRRRGQEARLRCSPMKGHSHVYWYRQLPEEGLKFMVYLQKENIIDESGMPKERFSAEFPKEGPSILRIQQVVRGDSAAYFCASSRRSQGENGYTFGSGTRLTVV.

CDR3 sequence (DNA): TGTGCCAGCAGCTTAGGACAGAGATATGGCTACACCTTC. Amino acid sequence: CASSLGQRYGYTF. The rearrangement links TRBV7-9 to TRBJ1-2; weak D call: TRBD1 (5 bases). Germline CDR1 and CDR2: SEHNR and FQNEAQ (reference sequence). The CDR3 consists of 13 residues. Trimming shortened V by 1 base and J by 5 bases, and 8 bases separated the two germline ends.

The chain couples TRBV11-2 to TRBJ2-5, with D possibly being TRBD1 (5 bases). The CDR3 spans 14 residues. V was clipped by 7 bases and J by 2 bases, with 14 bases between them. Germline V lookup: CDR1 SGHAT, CDR2 FQNNGV. The CDR3 DNA follows: TGTGCCAGCAACCGACAGTCTGCACAAGAGACCCAGTACTTC. It encodes CASNRQSAQETQYF.

The V gene is TRBV13, the J gene TRBJ2-3, with D possibly being TRBD1 or TRBD2 (5 bases each). V was clipped by 5 bases and J by 2 bases, with 20 bases between them. Germline lookup yields CDR1 PRHDT and CDR2 FYEKMQ (reference sequence). The CDR3 sequence is 17 residues long. Here the CDR3 reads CASSKTSGPNPTDTQYF. The CDR3 DNA reads TGTGCCAGCAGCAAAACATCGGGACCTAACCCCACAGATACGCAGTATTTT.

V is TRBV5-1 and J is TRBJ1-3; D unclear. V was trimmed by 1 base and J by 2 bases, leaving 13 bases between them. The length of the CDR3 is 16 residues. CDR1 and CDR2 from the germline V gene are SGHRS and YFSETQ. CDR3 in DNA: TGCGCCAGCAGCTTGTTAAGGGTTTCTCCTGGAAACACCATATATTTT. Protein sequence: CASSLLRVSPGNTIYF.

The rearrangement uses TRBV4-2 and TRBJ2-1; 8 nucleotides align to TRBD2. The CDR3 spans 18 residues. V trimming: 4 bases; J trimming: 3 bases; junction bases outside the gene matches: 14. Per germline, CDR1 LGHNA and CDR2 YNFKEQ. The CDR3 spells CASSRDRGGSPRYNEQFF. DNA of the CDR3: TGTGCCAGCAGCCGCGACCGGGGGGGGTCACCCCGCTACAATGAGCAGTTCTTC.